The 21 T cell receptor beta chains listed next were all sequenced from one sample in a study of blood T cell repertoires in COVID-19. Sequenced by immunoSEQ multiplex PCR; TCRdb stores in-frame clones only, minus some. The table shows some 370,000 clones, with about 90% occurring only once. The specimen sequenced was peripheral blood. These receptors all come from a man aged 18-30 years with active or convalescent COVID-19.

J is TRBJ1-6 and V is TRBV9; D call uncertain. This CDR3 region has 15 residues. V lost 0 bases and J 4 bases, leaving 8 bases between the germline ends. Looked up from germline, CDR1 is SGDLS and CDR2 is YYNGEE. CDR3 coding DNA: TGTGCCAGCAGCGTAGCCGGGAATTATAATTCACCCCTCCACTTT. Translation gives CASSVAGNYNSPLHF.

CDR3: CSASGPGGTNEKLFF. The CDR3 region has the DNA TGCAGTGCTAGTGGGCCGGGGGGAACTAATGAAAAACTGTTTTTT. V usage is TRBV20-1 and J usage is TRBJ1-4, with TRBD1 as a possible D gene (5 bases). The V gene's germline CDR1 is DFQATT and CDR2 SNEGSKA (reference sequence). Trimming pared 3 bases from V and 1 base from J, leaving 12 bases between. The CDR3 runs to 15 residues.

This sequence joins TRBV6-5 and TRBJ1-1, with a weak D call TRBD1 (5 bases). In germline, CDR1 is MNHEY, CDR2 SVGAGI. The germline V and J ends were trimmed by 6 bases and 0 bases, with 14 bases remaining between them. This CDR3 contains 15 residues. The CDR3, as DNA: TGTGCCAGCAGCAAGGACATCGGCATGAACACTGAAGCTTTCTTT. It is translated as CASSKDIGMNTEAFF.

V and J are TRBV2 and TRBJ1-4; 9 positions match TRBD1. V was clipped by 3 bases and J by 7 bases; unmatched bases: 12. The CDR3 covers 17 residues. Germline values: CDR1 SNHLY, CDR2 FYNNEI. This CDR3 reads CASSDPRTGGASEKLFF. The CDR3 nucleotides read TGTGCCAGCAGTGACCCGCGAACAGGGGGCGCGAGTGAAAAACTGTTTTTT.

The chain couples TRBV7-2 to TRBJ2-2; D unclear. V was cut by 1 base and J by 2 bases, with 5 bases left in between. Germline V lookup: CDR1 SGHTA, CDR2 FQGNSA. This CDR3 comprises 14 residues. CDR3 bases: TGTGCCAGCAGCTTAGACAGCAACACCGGGGAGCTGTTTTTT. Translated, it gives CASSLDSNTGELFF. The full variable domain, rest sourced from reference TRBV7-2 and TRBJ2-2, is GAGVSQSPSNKVTEKGKDVELRCDPISGHTALYWYRQSLGQGLEFLIYFQGNSAPDKSGLPSDRFSAERTGGSVSTLTIQRTQQEDSAVYLCASSLDSNTGELFFGEGSRLTVL.

The rearrangement links TRBV19 to TRBJ1-5, with 9 bases identical to TRBD1. Trimming removed 4 bases from V and 4 bases from J; junction bases left unmatched: 5. This CDR3 is 15 amino acids long. CDR1 and CDR2 (germline): LNHDA, SQIVND (reference sequence). As DNA, the CDR3 is TGTGCCAGTAGTACCGACAGGGGGAAAAATCAGCCCCAGCATTTT. It yields the protein CASSTDRGKNQPQHF.

The J gene is TRBJ2-3, the V gene TRBV5-8, with D perhaps matching TRBD2 (5 bases). Looked up from germline, CDR1 is SGHTS and CDR2 is YDEGEE. This CDR3 is 16 amino acids long. V was shortened by 0 bases and J by 3 bases, with 14 bases between the two germline ends. CDR3 DNA sequence: TGTGCCAGCAGCTTGGGAGGGTTCAGTTCGACAGATACGCAGTATTTT. Its translation: CASSLGGFSSTDTQYF.

V gene TRBV5-1 combines with J gene TRBJ2-6, with D unclear. CDR1 is SGHRS and CDR2 is YFSETQ in the germline V gene. CDR3 length: 17 amino acids. V lost 0 bases and J lost 3, with 13 bases in between. DNA for the CDR3: TGCGCCAGCAGCTTGGTCCTCACTTATATTGGGGCCAACGTCCTGACTTTC. It yields the protein CASSLVLTYIGANVLTF.

This chain connects TRBV5-1 to TRBJ1-3, with a possible D match to TRBD1 (5 bases). Germline-derived CDR1 and CDR2 are SGHRS and YFSETQ. Trimming took off 4 bases at V and 9 bases at J, with 14 bases between the two ends. This CDR3 has 13 residues. CDR3 loop: CASSGTQGSTIYF. As DNA, the CDR3 is TGCGCCAGCAGCGGAACTCAGGGTTCCACCATATATTTT.

The V and J genes are TRBV6-4 and TRBJ1-1; TRBD1 is a possible D gene (6 bases). Trimming removed 0 bases from V and 9 bases from J, with 11 bases in between. Germline CDR1 is MRHNA and CDR2 is SNTAGT. The CDR3 runs 13 residues. CDR3 DNA sequence: TGTGCCAGCAGTGACTCGATAGGGGGAAAAGCTTTCTTT. Encoded protein: CASSDSIGGKAFF.

The chain has TRBV11-3 and TRBJ2-5; 8 bases align to TRBD1. The trim removed 3 bases at V and 4 bases at J, leaving 10 bases unmatched. CDR1 is SGHNT and CDR2 is YENEEA in the germline V gene. The CDR3 is 16 residues long. The CDR3 region has the DNA TGTGCCAGCAGCTTGGGACGACAGGGGAGGAGAGAGACCCAGTACTTC. It is translated as CASSLGRQGRRETQYF.

The V gene is TRBV19, the J gene TRBJ2-2; tentative D call: TRBD2 (6 bases). The CDR3 length is 14 residues. Germline V gives CDR1 LNHDA, CDR2 SQIVND (reference sequence). In DNA form, the CDR3 reads TGTGCTTGTAAGGTGTGGGGGGACACCGGGGAGCTGTTTTTT. Amino acids: CACKVWGDTGELFF.

The chain uses TRBV3-1 (or the pseudogene TRBV3-2) and TRBJ2-5, with D unresolved. Trimming stripped 3 bases from V and 5 bases from J, with 19 bases between. The germline V gene has CDR1 LGHDT and CDR2 YNNKEL (reference sequence). The CDR3 runs to 16 residues. In DNA form, the CDR3 reads TGTGCCAGCAGCCAGGCAATTTATACACCAATTGAGACCCAGTACTTC. Residues: CASSQAIYTPIETQYF.

This chain uses TRBV11-2 with TRBJ2-7, with 8 positions matching TRBD1. With 3 bases clipped from V and 6 bases from J, the junction kept 4 bases outside the gene matches. The CDR3 length is 13 residues. Per the germline V gene, CDR1 is SGHAT and CDR2 is FQNNGV. In DNA, the CDR3 is TGTGCCAGCAGCTTCGGACAGGGCAGCGAGCAGTACTTC. Its protein product is CASSFGQGSEQYF.

The chain joins TRBV6-5 to TRBJ1-3, with TRBD1 identical over 7 bases. Germline values: CDR1 MNHEY, CDR2 SVGAGI. V lost 8 bases, J lost 2 bases, and 6 bases stayed unmatched. The CDR3 length is 14 residues. CDR3 DNA sequence: TGTGCCAGCCTAGACAGGGCTACTGGAAACACCATATATTTT. Its protein product is CASLDRATGNTIYF.

The J gene is TRBJ2-2, the V gene TRBV5-5; maybe TRBD1 (6 bases). Germline CDR1 reads SGHKS; CDR2 reads YYEKEE (reference sequence). Trimming left V 5 bases short and J 6 bases short, with 14 bases between. The CDR3 covers 14 residues. CDR3 sequence (DNA): TGTGCCAGCAGAAGTACAGGGTACGCCGGGGAGCTGTTTTTT. Translated, it gives CASRSTGYAGELFF.

The CDR3 DNA reads TGTGCCAGCAGTGAACAAACTGTCAACTATGGCTACACCTTC. The encoded protein is CASSEQTVNYGYTF. V and J are TRBV6-1 and TRBJ1-2; D gene uncertain. Germline loops: CDR1 MNHNS, CDR2 SASEGT. This CDR3 region has 14 residues. V shed 2 bases and J shed 2 bases, with 9 bases lying between them.

The chain recombines TRBV7-9 with TRBJ2-1, with a possible D match to TRBD2 (5 bases). The CDR3 covers 15 residues. Germline CDR1 and CDR2: SEHNR and FQNEAQ (reference sequence). V was shortened by 3 bases and J by 0 bases, with 9 bases between the two germline ends. CDR3: CASSFSGSSYNEQFF. The CDR3, as DNA: TGTGCCAGCAGCTTCAGCGGTAGCTCCTACAATGAGCAGTTCTTC.

This chain connects TRBV27 to TRBJ1-5; the match to TRBD1 covers 8 bases. Germline V gene data show CDR1 as MNHEY and CDR2 as SMNVEV (reference sequence). The CDR3 has 14 amino acids. J lost 6 bases, V lost 5 bases, and 6 bases had no gene match. The CDR3 DNA sequence: TGTGCCAGCAGTGGCGACAGGGGCGGTCAGCCCCAGCATTTT. Translating it yields CASSGDRGGQPQHF.

The gene calls are TRBV11-3 and TRBJ1-1; no clear D. CDR3 size: 13 residues. Germline CDR1 SGHNT, CDR2 YENEEA. Trimming shortened V by 5 bases and J by 1 base, and 8 bases separated the two germline ends. Here the CDR3 DNA reads TGTGCCAGCAGCCGAAGACAGAACACTGAAGCTTTCTTT. It translates to CASSRRQNTEAFF.

In regard to this clone: This CDR3 is also generated by other DNA sequences in the sample. The chain joins TRBV9 to TRBJ1-1; TRBD1 matches at 7 bases. The CDR3 extends over 15 amino acids. CDR1 is SGDLS and CDR2 is YYNGEE in the germline V gene. With 0 bases clipped from V and 2 bases from J, the junction kept 4 bases outside the gene matches. The CDR3 loop is CASSVAGTANTEAFF. In DNA form, the CDR3 reads TGTGCCAGCAGCGTAGCTGGGACAGCTAACACTGAAGCTTTCTTT.